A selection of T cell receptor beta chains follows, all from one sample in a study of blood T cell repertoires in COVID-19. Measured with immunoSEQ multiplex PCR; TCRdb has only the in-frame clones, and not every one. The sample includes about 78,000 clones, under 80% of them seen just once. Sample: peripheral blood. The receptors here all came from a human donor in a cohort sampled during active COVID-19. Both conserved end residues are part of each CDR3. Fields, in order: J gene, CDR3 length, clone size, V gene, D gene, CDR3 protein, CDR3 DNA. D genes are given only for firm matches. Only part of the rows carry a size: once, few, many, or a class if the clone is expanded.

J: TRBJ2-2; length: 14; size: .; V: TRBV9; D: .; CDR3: CASSFIGGSGELFF; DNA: TGTGCCAGCAGCTTCATAGGGGGATCCGGGGAGCTGTTTTTT
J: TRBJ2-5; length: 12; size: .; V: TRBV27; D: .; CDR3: CASSTYGMTQYF; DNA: TGTGCCAGCAGCACATACGGGATGACCCAGTACTTC
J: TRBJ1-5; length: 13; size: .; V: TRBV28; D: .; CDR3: CASSFIGNQPQHF; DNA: TGTGCCAGCAGTTTCATCGGGAATCAGCCCCAGCATTTT
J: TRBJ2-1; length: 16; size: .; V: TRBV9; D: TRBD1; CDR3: CASGQGATRLYNEQFF; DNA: TGTGCCAGCGGACAGGGGGCCACCCGCCTTTACAATGAGCAGTTCTTC
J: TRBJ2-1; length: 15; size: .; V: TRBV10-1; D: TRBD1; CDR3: CASSEGTGGLNEQFF; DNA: TGCGCCAGCAGTGAGGGGACAGGGGGCCTGAATGAGCAGTTCTTC
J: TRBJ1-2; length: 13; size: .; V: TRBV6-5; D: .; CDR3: CASRLEGGYGYTF; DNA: TGTGCCAGCCGGCTGGAGGGGGGGTACGGCTACACCTTC
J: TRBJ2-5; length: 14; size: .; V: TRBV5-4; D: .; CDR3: CASSRTGNQETQYF; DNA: TGTGCCAGCAGCCGGACGGGGAACCAAGAGACCCAGTACTTC
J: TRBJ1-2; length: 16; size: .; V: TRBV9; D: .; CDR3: CASSVGGDSSNYGYTF; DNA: TGTGCCAGCAGCGTCGGCGGAGACTCTTCTAACTATGGCTACACCTTC
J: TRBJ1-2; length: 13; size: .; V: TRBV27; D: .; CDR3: CASSLRRSDGYTF; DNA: TGTGCCAGCAGTTTACGGAGAAGCGATGGCTACACCTTC
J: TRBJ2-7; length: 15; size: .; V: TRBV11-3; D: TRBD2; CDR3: CASSLAGGSSYEQYF; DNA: TGTGCCAGCAGCTTAGCGGGGGGGAGCTCCTACGAGCAGTACTTC
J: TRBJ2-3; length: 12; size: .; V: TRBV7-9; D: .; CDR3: CASSVLTDTQYF; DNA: TGTGCCAGCAGCGTCTTAACAGATACGCAGTATTTT
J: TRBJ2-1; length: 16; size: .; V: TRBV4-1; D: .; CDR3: CASSLKGHSSYNEQFF; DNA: TGCGCCAGCAGCCTTAAAGGACATTCCTCCTACAATGAGCAGTTCTTC
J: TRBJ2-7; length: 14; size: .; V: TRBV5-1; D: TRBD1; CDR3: CASSPTGQDYEQYF; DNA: TGCGCCAGCAGCCCGACCGGACAGGACTACGAGCAGTACTTC
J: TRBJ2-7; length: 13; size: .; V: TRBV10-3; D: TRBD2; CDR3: CAISPGGYYEQYF; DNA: TGTGCCATCAGCCCGGGGGGGTATTACGAGCAGTACTTC
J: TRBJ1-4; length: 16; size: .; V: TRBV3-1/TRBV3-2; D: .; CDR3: CASSLNPGAGGEKLFF; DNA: TGTGCCAGCAGCCTTAATCCGGGAGCAGGAGGTGAAAAACTGTTTTTT
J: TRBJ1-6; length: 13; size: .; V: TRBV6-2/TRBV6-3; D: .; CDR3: CASSYRYAEALHF; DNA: TGTGCCAGCAGTTATCGGTACGCCGAGGCCCTCCACTTT
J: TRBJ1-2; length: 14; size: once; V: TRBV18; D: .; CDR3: CASSPPGSTYGYTF; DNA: TGTGCCAGCTCACCACCAGGGAGTACCTATGGCTACACCTTC
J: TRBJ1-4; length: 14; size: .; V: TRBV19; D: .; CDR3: CASSIRPRQATLFF; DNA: TGTGCCAGTAGTATAAGACCCCGACAGGCGACACTGTTTTTT
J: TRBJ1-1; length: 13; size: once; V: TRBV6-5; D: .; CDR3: CASSYDLNTEAFF; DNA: TGTGCCAGCAGCTACGACTTGAACACTGAAGCTTTCTTT
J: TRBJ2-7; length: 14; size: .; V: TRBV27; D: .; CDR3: CASSLRSTPYEQYF; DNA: TGTGCCAGCAGTTTGAGGTCCACCCCCTACGAGCAGTACTTC
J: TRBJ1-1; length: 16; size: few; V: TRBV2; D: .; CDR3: CASSENGGRLNTEAFF; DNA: TGTGCCAGCAGTGAAAATGGTGGGAGGTTGAACACTGAAGCTTTCTTT
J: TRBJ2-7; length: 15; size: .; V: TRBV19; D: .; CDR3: CASSIGGQGSYEQYF; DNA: TGTGCCAGTAGTATAGGGGGCCAAGGTTCCTACGAGCAGTACTTC
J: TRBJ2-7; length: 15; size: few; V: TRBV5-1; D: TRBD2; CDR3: CASSLGLASSYEQYF; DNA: TGCGCCAGCAGCTTGGGACTAGCGAGCTCCTACGAGCAGTACTTC
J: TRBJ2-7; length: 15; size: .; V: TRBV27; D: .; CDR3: CASTFSGGALSEQYF; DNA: TGTGCCAGCACCTTCTCTGGGGGCGCATTATCCGAGCAGTACTTC
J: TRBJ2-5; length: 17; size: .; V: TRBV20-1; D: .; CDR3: CSASLAGAQGPQETQYF; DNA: TGCAGTGCTAGTTTGGCCGGAGCTCAGGGGCCTCAAGAGACCCAGTACTTC
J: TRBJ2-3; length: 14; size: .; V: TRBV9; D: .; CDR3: CASSPGTRGDTQYF; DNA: TGTGCCAGCAGCCCGGGGACGCGGGGCGATACGCAGTATTTT
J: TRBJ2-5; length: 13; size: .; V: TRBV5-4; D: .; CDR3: CASSSGQQETQYF; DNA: TGTGCCAGCAGCTCCGGACAGCAAGAGACCCAGTACTTC
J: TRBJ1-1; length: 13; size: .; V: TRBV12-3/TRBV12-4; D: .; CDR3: CASRRTGSTEAFF; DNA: TGTGCCAGCAGGCGTACAGGCTCCACTGAAGCTTTCTTT
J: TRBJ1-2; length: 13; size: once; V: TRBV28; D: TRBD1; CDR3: CASSYGTGKGYTF; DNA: TGTGCCAGCAGTTACGGGACAGGGAAAGGCTACACCTTC
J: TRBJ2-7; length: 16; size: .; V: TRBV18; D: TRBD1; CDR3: CASSNSPWQGAVEQYF; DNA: TGTGCCAGCTCGAATTCCCCGTGGCAGGGGGCCGTCGAGCAGTACTTC
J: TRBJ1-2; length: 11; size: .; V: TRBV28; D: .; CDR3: CASSLNYGYTF; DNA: TGTGCCAGCAGCCTTAACTATGGCTACACCTTC
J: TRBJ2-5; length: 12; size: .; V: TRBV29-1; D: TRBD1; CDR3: CSSDRGRETQYF; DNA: TGCAGCTCAGACAGGGGGCGAGAGACCCAGTACTTC
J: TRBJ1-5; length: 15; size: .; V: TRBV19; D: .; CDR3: CASSILDSLNQPQHF; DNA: TGTGCCAGTAGTATACTGGACAGCCTCAATCAGCCCCAGCATTTT
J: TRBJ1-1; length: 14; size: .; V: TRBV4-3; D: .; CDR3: CASSQGTVNTEAFF; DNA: TGCGCCAGCAGCCAAGGAACGGTGAACACTGAAGCTTTCTTT
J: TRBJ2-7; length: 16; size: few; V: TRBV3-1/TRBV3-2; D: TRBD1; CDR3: CASSSPRTGRGYEQYF; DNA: TGTGCCAGCAGTTCTCCCCGAACGGGCAGGGGGTACGAGCAGTACTTC
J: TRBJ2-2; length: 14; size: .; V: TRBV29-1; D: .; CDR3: CSVEAAANTGELFF; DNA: TGCAGCGTTGAGGCGGCTGCGAACACCGGGGAGCTGTTTTTT
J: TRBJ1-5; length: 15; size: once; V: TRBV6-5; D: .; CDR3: CASSYSILGNQPQHF; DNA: TGTGCCAGCAGTTACTCGATACTCGGCAATCAGCCCCAGCATTTT
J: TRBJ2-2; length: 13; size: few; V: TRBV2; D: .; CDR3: CASRRERSGELFF; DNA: TGTGCCAGCAGGAGGGAGCGTTCCGGGGAGCTGTTTTTT
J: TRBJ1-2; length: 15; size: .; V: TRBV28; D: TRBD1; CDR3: CASSSQDRQYYGYTF; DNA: TGTGCCAGCAGTTCCCAGGACAGGCAGTACTATGGCTACACCTTC
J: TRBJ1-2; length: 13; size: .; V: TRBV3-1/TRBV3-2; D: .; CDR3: CASSGGRAYGYTF; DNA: TGTGCCAGCAGCGGGGGCAGGGCCTATGGCTACACCTTC
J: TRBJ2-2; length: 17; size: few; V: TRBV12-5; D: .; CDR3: CASGSTRRGADSGELFF; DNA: TGTGCTAGTGGTTCGACCCGCAGGGGGGCGGACAGCGGGGAGCTGTTTTTT
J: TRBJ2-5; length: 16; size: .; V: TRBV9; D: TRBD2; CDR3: CASSTRASGLQETQYF; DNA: TGTGCCAGCAGCACCCGGGCTTCGGGACTACAAGAGACCCAGTACTTC
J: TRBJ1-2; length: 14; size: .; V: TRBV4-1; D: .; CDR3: CASSPRHTLYGYTF; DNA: TGCGCCAGCAGCCCCAGACATACCCTCTATGGCTACACCTTC
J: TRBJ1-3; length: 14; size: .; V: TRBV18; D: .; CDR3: CASQGQISGNTIYF; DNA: TGTGCCAGCCAAGGACAGATCTCTGGAAACACCATATATTTT
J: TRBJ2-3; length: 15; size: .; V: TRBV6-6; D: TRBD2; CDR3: CASSYSGGRGDTQYF; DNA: TGTGCCAGCAGTTACAGCGGGGGGAGGGGAGATACGCAGTATTTT
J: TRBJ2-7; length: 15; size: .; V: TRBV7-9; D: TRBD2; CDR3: CASSSTSGGTYEQYF; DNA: TGTGCCAGCAGTTCGACTAGCGGGGGGACCTACGAGCAGTACTTC
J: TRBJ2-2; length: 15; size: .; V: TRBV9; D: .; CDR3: CASSVDPLPLRELFF; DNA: TGTGCCAGCAGCGTAGATCCACTACCCCTCAGGGAGCTGTTTTTT
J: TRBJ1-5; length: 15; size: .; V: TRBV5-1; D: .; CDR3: CASSLPGNSNQPQHF; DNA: TGCGCCAGCAGCTTGCCAGGGAATAGCAATCAGCCCCAGCATTTT
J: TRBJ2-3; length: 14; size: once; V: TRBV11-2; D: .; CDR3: CASSLGPGRDTQYF; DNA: TGTGCCAGCAGCTTAGGGCCGGGTAGAGATACGCAGTATTTT
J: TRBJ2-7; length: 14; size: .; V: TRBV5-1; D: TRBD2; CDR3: CASSLSSGSYEQYF; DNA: TGCGCCAGCAGCTTGAGTAGCGGGTCCTACGAGCAGTACTTC
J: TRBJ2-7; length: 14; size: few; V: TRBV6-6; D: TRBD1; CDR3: CASSARDRGSEQYF; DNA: TGTGCCAGCAGTGCCCGGGACAGGGGGAGCGAGCAGTACTTC
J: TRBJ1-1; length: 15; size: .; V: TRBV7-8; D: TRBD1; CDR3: CASSRTGGVNTEAFF; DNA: TGTGCCAGCAGCAGGACAGGGGGGGTGAACACTGAAGCTTTCTTT
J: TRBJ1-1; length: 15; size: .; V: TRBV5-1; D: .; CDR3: CASSLAEGEWTEAFF; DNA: TGCGCCAGCAGCTTGGCCGAGGGGGAGTGGACTGAAGCTTTCTTT
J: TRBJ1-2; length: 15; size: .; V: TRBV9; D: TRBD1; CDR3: CASSPRGQTNYGYTF; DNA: TGTGCCAGCAGCCCCCGGGGACAGACGAACTATGGCTACACCTTC
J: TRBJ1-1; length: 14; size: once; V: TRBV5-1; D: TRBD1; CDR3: CASSQSTGLTEAFF; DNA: TGCGCCAGCAGTCAGTCGACAGGGCTCACTGAAGCTTTCTTT
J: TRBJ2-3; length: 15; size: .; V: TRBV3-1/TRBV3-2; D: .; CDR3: CASSQVAGRADTQYF; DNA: TGTGCCAGCAGCCAAGTGGCGGGGCGGGCAGATACGCAGTATTTT